These 16 T cell receptor beta chains share one sample of origin, sequenced in a study of beta chain features in type 1 diabetes. Whole-study results and caveats: Among all four CD4+ subsets, Type 1 diabetes patients had TCRB CDR3s that were moderately but significantly shorter.

Their specific antigens are unknown. Expressed TCRB transcripts were sequenced because the isolated RNA had all been reverse transcribed beforehand. The protocol was immunoSEQ multiplex PCR, while the TCRdb copy is restricted to in-frame clones and leaves out a portion. The sample includes roughly 280,000 clones, 24% seen only once; the top ten take around 0.012%. Material: naive CD4+ T cells from blood. The receptors stem from a woman aged 25 to 39 with type 1 diabetes.

The chain recombines TRBV5-1 with TRBJ1-1; 7 bases align to TRBD1. The CDR3 contains 15 residues. V shed 0 bases and J 1 base; nucleotides not matched to a gene: 3. Germline CDR1 is SGHRS and CDR2 is YFSETQ. The CDR3, as DNA: TGCGCCAGCAGCTTGGGTAGGACAGGGAACACTGAAGCTTTCTTT. It translates to CASSLGRTGNTEAFF.

A few counts support this clone. V is TRBV21-1 and J is TRBJ2-1; TRBD2, the table's D call, lacks a check against the DNA. TRBV21-1 is labeled a pseudogene. The CDR3 contains 15 residues. The CDR3: CASSKIAGGPYEQFF. Written as DNA, the CDR3 is TGTGCCAGCAGCAAAATAGCGGGAGGGCCATATGAGCAGTTCTTC.

This clone was seen a handful of times. This same CDR3 is encoded by further DNA sequences in the sample. The chain has TRBV30 and TRBJ2-1; D is undetermined. Germline V gives CDR1 GTSNPN, CDR2 SVGIG (reference sequence). This CDR3 is 12 amino acids long. The V end was cut by 0 bases, the J end by 6 bases, with 6 bases between. This CDR3 reads CAWSVSGNEQFF. The CDR3 bases are TGTGCCTGGAGTGTATCCGGCAATGAGCAGTTCTTC.

The rearrangement joins TRBV4-1 to TRBJ2-3; 10 bases agree with TRBD2. V was pared by 5 bases and J by 4 bases, with 6 bases of the junction left unmatched. CDR1 is MGHRA and CDR2 is YSYEKL in the germline V gene. The CDR3 totals 15 residues. CDR3 loop: CASSVSGRYADTQYF. The CDR3 region has the DNA TGCGCCAGCAGCGTTAGCGGGAGGTATGCAGATACGCAGTATTTT.

This sequence joins TRBV30 and TRBJ1-2; 7 bases are a match to TRBD1. The CDR3 spans 13 residues. The germline gives CDR1 GTSNPN, CDR2 SVGIG (reference sequence). V was clipped by 5 bases and J by 4 bases; unmatched bases: 7. The CDR3 DNA is TGTGCCTGGGACCAGGGGGGTGGCTATGGCTACACCTTC. Amino acids: CAWDQGGGYGYTF.

The chain joins TRBV15 to TRBJ1-1, with D perhaps TRBD1 (5 bases). V was clipped by 1 base and J by 3 bases, with 9 bases between them. Germline CDR1 LNHNV, CDR2 YYDKDF (reference sequence). The CDR3 totals 14 residues. CDR3 sequence reads: CATSRGSRDTEAFF. The DNA of the CDR3 is TGTGCCACCAGCAGAGGAAGCAGGGACACTGAAGCTTTCTTT. Variable domain in full (rest from reference TRBV15 and TRBJ1-1): DAMVIQNPRYQVTQFGKPVTLSCSQTLNHNVMYWYQQKSSQAPKLLFHYYDKDFNNEADTPDNFQSRRPNTSFCFLDIRSPGLGDTAMYLCATSRGSRDTEAFFGQGTRLTVV.

This sequence joins TRBV11-2 and TRBJ2-7; 7 bases match TRBD1. This CDR3 comprises 13 residues. Trimming took 6 bases from V and 1 from J; bases not matched to a gene: 3. Germline CDR1 SGHAT, CDR2 FQNNGV. The CDR3 sequence is CASSRDRSYEQYF. As DNA, the CDR3 is TGTGCCAGCAGTCGGGACAGATCCTACGAGCAGTACTTC. Full variable domain (missing parts from reference TRBV11-2 and TRBJ2-7): EAGVAQSPRYKIIEKRQSVAFWCNPISGHATLYWYQQILGQGPKLLIQFQNNGVVDDSQLPKDRFSAERLKGVDSTLKIQPAKLEDSAVYLCASSRDRSYEQYFGPGTRLTVT.

This clone was picked up a small number of times. This chain joins TRBV30 and TRBJ2-3; D is uncertain. Trimming stripped 4 bases from V and 1 base from J, with 6 bases between. This CDR3 spans 12 amino acids. Germline V lookup: CDR1 GTSNPN, CDR2 SVGIG (reference sequence). The DNA of the CDR3 is TGTGCCTGGATACCGGGCACAGATACGCAGTATTTT. It is translated as CAWIPGTDTQYF.

The V and J genes are TRBV15 and TRBJ2-7; unclear D gene. Germline values: CDR1 LNHNV, CDR2 YYDKDF (reference sequence). The CDR3 spans 16 residues. Trimming pared 0 bases from V and 2 bases from J, leaving 14 bases between. DNA for the CDR3: TGTGCCACCAGCAGAGATGCCACGGGTGCGACCTACGAGCAGTACTTC. Amino acids: CATSRDATGATYEQYF.

This rearrangement joins TRBV7-9 to TRBJ2-1; a possible D gene is TRBD2 (6 bases). Germline CDR1 SEHNR, CDR2 FQNEAQ (reference sequence). The CDR3 is 15 amino acids. The V gene lost 6 bases and the J gene lost 4 bases, with 16 bases spanning the gap. CDR3 coding DNA: TGTGCCAGCAGGGGGACTTGGGGAAATTACAATGAGCAGTTCTTC. Translating gives CASRGTWGNYNEQFF.

This clone has a handful of counts. The chain carries TRBV28 and TRBJ2-1; TRBD2 matches 8 bases. The CDR3 contains 14 residues. The ends lost 6 bases at V and 7 bases at J; junction bases unmatched: 8. Germline loops: CDR1 MDHEN, CDR2 SYDVKM. The DNA of the CDR3 is TGTGCCAGCAGCCAAAGCGGGAGTGGGAATGAGCAGTTCTTC. Residues: CASSQSGSGNEQFF.

This clone was observed a few times. The V and J genes are TRBV29-1 and TRBJ2-1; 9 nucleotides match TRBD2. Trimming cost V 4 bases and J 2 bases; bases outside gene matches: 3. CDR1 SQVTM and CDR2 ANQGSEA come from the germline V gene. The CDR3 runs to 14 residues. The chain's CDR3 is CSVVTSGPYNEQFF. As DNA, the CDR3 is TGCAGCGTTGTAACTAGCGGGCCCTACAATGAGCAGTTCTTC.

V gene TRBV4-1 combines with J gene TRBJ2-1; TRBD2 agrees at 7 bases. The CDR3 is 15 residues long. Germline CDR1 is MGHRA and CDR2 is YSYEKL. Unmatched junction bases numbered 7, after V lost 2 bases and J lost 6 bases. CDR3 amino acids: CASSQTSARGNEQFF. The CDR3 DNA reads TGCGCCAGCAGCCAAACTAGCGCTAGGGGCAATGAGCAGTTCTTC.

This clone has only a few counts. The rearrangement links TRBV29-1 to TRBJ1-1, with D possibly matching TRBD1 (5 bases). Germline loops: CDR1 SQVTM, CDR2 ANQGSEA. The V and J ends lost 6 bases and 0 bases respectively, with 11 bases between them. This CDR3 comprises 13 residues. CDR3 region: CSVATAMNTEAFF. CDR3 sequence (DNA): TGCAGCGTCGCGACAGCTATGAACACTGAAGCTTTCTTT. Based on the CDR3 plus reference TRBV29-1 and TRBJ1-1, the full variable domain is SAVISQKPSRDICQRGTSLTIQCQVDSQVTMMFWYRQQPGQSLTLIATANQGSEATYESGFVIDKFPISRPNLTFSTLTVSNMSPEDSSIYLCSVATAMNTEAFFGQGTRLTVV.

The J gene is TRBJ2-2, the V gene TRBV10-3; a weak D match, TRBD1 (6 bases). V shed 9 bases and J shed 6 bases, with 14 bases lying between them. Germline-derived CDR1 and CDR2 are ENHRY and SYGVKD. This CDR3 has 13 residues. DNA for the CDR3: TGTGCCATTGGGGGCTTCGGTGCCGGGGAGCTGTTTTTT. It translates to CAIGGFGAGELFF.

This clone was seen a few times. This chain uses TRBV18 with TRBJ2-1; the match to TRBD2 covers 9 bases. The V segment lost 6 bases and the J segment 6 bases; nucleotides outside the gene matches: 12. This CDR3 comprises 16 residues. Germline V lookup: CDR1 KGHSH, CDR2 LQKENI. Written as DNA, the CDR3 is TGTGCCAGCTCGAACCAGAGGACTAGCGCCGGCAATGAGCAGTTCTTC. It translates to CASSNQRTSAGNEQFF.